These T cell receptor beta chains were read from a single sample in a study of blood T cells in healthy people across ages. One entry per CDR3 protein results from TCRdb running MiXCR on the 5' RACE reads. The sample carries 500,000 to 550,000 distinct CDR3 sequences, 24% recorded once. These same records also appear under a second study, on T cells of mothers and their children.

The sample taken for sequencing was blood. These receptors came from a boy aged 10-17 years in good health. Each CDR3 is given with its conserved first and last residue. The order of the fields is D gene, clone size, CDR3 length, V gene, J gene, CDR3 DNA, CDR3 protein. D genes are given only for firm matches. Clone sizes are given selectively: once, few, many, or a class where the clone is expanded.

>.|.|17|TRBV12-3/TRBV12-4|TRBJ2-5
TGTGCCAGCGGTTTAGGACCGGGCCCCAAAAGAGGAGAGACCCAGTACTTC
CASGLGPGPKRGETQYF
>.|.|14|TRBV3-1|TRBJ2-1
TGTGCCAGCAGCCAAGGATTAGGTACGGTTGAGCAGTTCTTC
CASSQGLGTVEQFF
>.|many|14|TRBV6-5|TRBJ1-4
TGTGCCAGCAGTTACTCGGACAATAATGAAAAACTGTTTTTT
CASSYSDNNEKLFF
>TRBD2|once|17|TRBV7-2|TRBJ2-1
TGTGCCAGCAGCTTAGCGTCCGGGCTAGCGGGCATAAGATCGCAGTTCTTC
CASSLASGLAGIRSQFF
>TRBD1|.|15|TRBV7-2|TRBJ2-5
TGTGCCAGCAGCTTAGCCACAGGGGCAGGGGAGACCCAGTACTTC
CASSLATGAGETQYF
>.|.|13|TRBV3-1|TRBJ2-5
TGTGCCAGCAGCCCCCCGGGGGCGGAGACCCAGTACTTC
CASSPPGAETQYF
>.|.|14|TRBV7-9|TRBJ1-4
TGTGCCAGCAGCCCCGAAGTCAACCAAGTGGGACTGTTTTTT
CASSPEVNQVGLFF
>.|few|13|TRBV9|TRBJ2-1
TGTGCCAGCGCAGGAGGCAGGGACAATGAGCAGTTCTTC
CASAGGRDNEQFF
>.|.|16|TRBV27|TRBJ1-5
TGTGCCAGCAGTTTAAATCCAGGGTCGCCTTATCAGCCCCAGCATTTT
CASSLNPGSPYQPQHF
>TRBD2|few|17|TRBV7-9|TRBJ2-7
TGTGCCAGCAGCCCTGGTCAGAGGGGGACTAGCGACCACGAGCAGTACTTC
CASSPGQRGTSDHEQYF
>.|.|13|TRBV24-1|TRBJ1-1
TGTGCCACCAGTGCCAGCCGCGGCAGTCGAGCTTTCTTT
CATSASRGSRAFF
>.|few|13|TRBV18|TRBJ2-5
TGTGCCAGCTCACCCCTTTTGGAAGAGACCCAGTACTTC
CASSPLLEETQYF
>.|few|14|TRBV4-2|TRBJ2-5
TGTGCCAGTACTACCCTGGGAGGCCAAGAGACCCAGTACTTC
CASTTLGGQETQYF
>TRBD1|.|15|TRBV5-1|TRBJ1-1
TGCGCCAGCAGCCTAAAGACAGGGTTTGACACTGAAGCTTTCTTT
CASSLKTGFDTEAFF
>TRBD2|few|16|TRBV28|TRBJ2-2
TGTGCCAGCAGCAAGGGTCTAGCGGGAGATGTCGGGGAGCTGTTTTTT
CASSKGLAGDVGELFF
>.|.|13|TRBV28|TRBJ1-1
TGTGCCTCGGCGGGGGAGGAGAACACTGAAGCTTTCTTT
CASAGEENTEAFF
>TRBD2|.|18|TRBV12-3/TRBV12-4|TRBJ2-2
TGTGCCAGCAGCGTCATAGCGGGAGGGCCTAGGTTCACCGGGGAGCTGTTTTTT
CASSVIAGGPRFTGELFF
>.|.|15|TRBV24-1|TRBJ1-4
TGTGCCACCAGTGATTGGCGGCAGCGCCTTGAAAAACTGTTTTTT
CATSDWRQRLEKLFF
>TRBD2|many|16|TRBV9|TRBJ2-5
TGTGCCAGCAGCGCCCGACTAGCGGGGGGCCAAGAGACCCAGTACTTC
CASSARLAGGQETQYF
>.|few|17|TRBV4-3|TRBJ2-1
TGCGCCAGCAGCCAAGACCGTCTTCGTACAGGGCGGAATGAGCAGTTCTTC
CASSQDRLRTGRNEQFF
>.|.|14|TRBV13|TRBJ2-1
TGTGCCAGCAGCCCCCGGACCCGTCTTTTTACGCAGTTCTTC
CASSPRTRLFTQFF
>.|.|16|TRBV28|TRBJ2-7
TGTGCCAGCAGAGTTAGGGGGATGGGCAGGGGCTACGAGCAGTACTTC
CASRVRGMGRGYEQYF
>TRBD2|.|14|TRBV6-5|TRBJ2-1
TGTGCCAGCAGTCCCATCTCATCGGGAGGCGCACAGTTCTTC
CASSPISSGGAQFF
>TRBD1|.|13|TRBV29-1|TRBJ2-7
TGCAGCGCAGGGACAGGGTATTCCTACGAGCAGTACTTC
CSAGTGYSYEQYF
>TRBD1|few|15|TRBV4-1|TRBJ1-6
TGCGCCAGCAGCCAAGGACAGGCCAGGGGGTCACCCCTCCACTTT
CASSQGQARGSPLHF
>TRBD1|.|17|TRBV6-1|TRBJ1-5
TGTGCCAGCAGTGAGTCAGGGACAGATTATAGCAATCAGCCCCAGCATTTT
CASSESGTDYSNQPQHF
>TRBD2|.|15|TRBV5-7|TRBJ2-3
TGTGCCAGCAGCTTAGCGGGAGTCTGTTCAGATACGCAGTATTTT
CASSLAGVCSDTQYF
>.|few|13|TRBV7-7|TRBJ2-1
TGTGCTAGCAGCCTGGGTTTCGGGAATGAGCAGTTCTTC
CASSLGFGNEQFF
>.|few|11|TRBV29-1|TRBJ1-2
TGCAGCGTTGGGGGCGGGGTTGGCTACACCTTC
CSVGGGVGYTF
>.|many|13|TRBV7-2|TRBJ1-5
TGTGCCAGCAGCTTAGAGGGGTTCGCGCCCCAGCATTTT
CASSLEGFAPQHF
>TRBD2|once|15|TRBV19|TRBJ2-7
TGTGCCAGTAGTATTGGACTAGCGGTTGGATACGAGCAGTACTTC
CASSIGLAVGYEQYF
>.|.|15|TRBV7-6|TRBJ2-7
TGTGCCAGCAGCTTAGGGTCAGGGGAATTCGACGAGCAGTACTTC
CASSLGSGEFDEQYF
>.|few|15|TRBV4-3|TRBJ1-1
TGCGCCAGCAGCCAAGGGCCAGGACTGAACACTGAAGCTTTCTTT
CASSQGPGLNTEAFF
>.|.|16|TRBV4-2|TRBJ2-1
TGTGCCAGCAGCCAAGTGGGCCCACGTGGGTACAATGAGCAGTTCTTC
CASSQVGPRGYNEQFF
>.|few|13|TRBV4-3|TRBJ2-7
TGCGCCAGCAGCCCGAAAACCAGCGGCGAGCAGTACTTC
CASSPKTSGEQYF
>.|few|13|TRBV18|TRBJ1-4
TGTGCCAGCTCGCTTAAACAGCATGAAAAACTGTTTTTT
CASSLKQHEKLFF
>.|.|15|TRBV3-1|TRBJ1-1
TGTGCCAGCAGCCAGGAAGGGTTGGTACGGACTGAAGCTTTCTTT
CASSQEGLVRTEAFF
>TRBD2|few|14|TRBV20-1|TRBJ2-5
TGCAGTGCTAGAGATGGAGCGGGAGGAGAGACCCAGTACTTC
CSARDGAGGETQYF
>TRBD2|.|15|TRBV6-1|TRBJ2-1
TGTGCCAGCAGTGAAGCTACTAGCGGTTACAATGAGCAGTTCTTC
CASSEATSGYNEQFF
>.|.|17|TRBV18|TRBJ2-7
TGTGCCAGCCAACAGAGACTTCAGAGGGGTCTCAGCTACGAGCAGTACTTC
CASQQRLQRGLSYEQYF
>TRBD2|.|14|TRBV20-1|TRBJ2-4
TGCAGTGGAGCTAGCGGGGGGTCCTCGAACATTCAGTACTTC
CSGASGGSSNIQYF
>.|.|16|TRBV9|TRBJ1-1
TGTGCCAGCAGCCCTCAAACGGGGGCAATGAACACTGAAGCTTTCTTT
CASSPQTGAMNTEAFF
>TRBD2|.|13|TRBV20-1|TRBJ2-3
TGCAGTGGGACTAGCGGGAGCACAGATACGCAGTATTTT
CSGTSGSTDTQYF
>TRBD2|few|17|TRBV28|TRBJ2-1
TGTGCCAGCAGCTCGCCCTGGACTAGCGAAAACTACAATGAGCAGTTCTTC
CASSSPWTSENYNEQFF
>TRBD1|many|15|TRBV7-9|TRBJ2-5
TGTGCCAGCAGCCGGGACAGGGGTATCCAAGAGACCCAGTACTTC
CASSRDRGIQETQYF
>TRBD1|few|15|TRBV12-3/TRBV12-4|TRBJ2-1
TGTGCCAGCAGTGACAGGGCTACCTTCTACAATGAGCAGTTCTTC
CASSDRATFYNEQFF
>.|few|14|TRBV27|TRBJ1-1
TGTGCCAGCAAGGCAGGGGAATCGAACACTGAAGCTTTCTTT
CASKAGESNTEAFF
>TRBD1|many|14|TRBV6-5|TRBJ2-7
TGTGCCAGCAGTCGGACAGGAGGCTCCTACGAGCAGTACTTC
CASSRTGGSYEQYF
>.|.|14|TRBV7-2|TRBJ2-4
TGTGCCAGCAGCTTAGTCCAAGCCAAAAACATTCAGTACTTC
CASSLVQAKNIQYF
>TRBD1|few|13|TRBV5-6|TRBJ2-1
TGTGCCAGCAGCCTACAGGGGGCACATGAGCAGTTCTTC
CASSLQGAHEQFF
>.|.|12|TRBV2|TRBJ2-7
TGTGCCAGCAGGCGGAAGGGAGACGAGCAGTACTTC
CASRRKGDEQYF
>.|once|13|TRBV4-3|TRBJ1-2
TGCGCCAGCAGCTTCTCGGGCCTCAGTAGCTACACCTTC
CASSFSGLSSYTF
>.|few|17|TRBV15|TRBJ1-2
TGTGCCACCAGCACCCCCAGGTTTGGCGGGGGGAACTATGGCTACACCTTC
CATSTPRFGGGNYGYTF
>.|few|13|TRBV25-1|TRBJ1-2
TGTGCCAGCACGGGCCCAGATAACTATGGCTACACCTTC
CASTGPDNYGYTF
>.|few|17|TRBV7-9|TRBJ1-1
TGTGCCAGCAGCCCCCCGCCGGGGAGGGACGGTAACACTGAAGCTTTCTTT
CASSPPPGRDGNTEAFF
>.|.|14|TRBV3-1|TRBJ2-6
TGTGCCAGCATACAACGCTCTGGGGCCAACGTCCTGACTTTC
CASIQRSGANVLTF
>.|.|14|TRBV12-3/TRBV12-4|TRBJ1-1
TGTGCCAGCAGTTTTTCTCCCGGGAACACTGAAGCTTTCTTT
CASSFSPGNTEAFF
>.|.|14|TRBV28|TRBJ2-7
TGTGCCAGCAGTTTATCGGGCTTTATCAACGAGCAGTACTTC
CASSLSGFINEQYF
>.|.|15|TRBV11-2|TRBJ2-7
TGTGCCAGCAGCCTTGAAACGATTAGCTCCTACGAGCAGTACTTC
CASSLETISSYEQYF